This T cell receptor beta chain was sequenced in a study of blood T cell repertoires in COVID-19. Study-wide context: Italy, Spain and the United States were the sources of the convalescent and acute COVID-19 samples. PBMCs, B-cell-depleted T cells, or T cells were the source of the cDNA or gDNA that made up the material.

Sequencing was performed with immunoSEQ multiplex PCR; in TCRdb, only in-frame clones are kept and a portion is missing. The table includes 120,000 or so clones, 70% to 90% detected once. This clone was recorded once. The CDR3 sequence is 13 residues long. Trimming cost V 1 base and J 2 bases, with 5 bases left between them. From germline, CDR1 is LGHDT and CDR2 YNNKEL (reference sequence). The sample was peripheral blood. V gene TRBV3-1 (or the pseudogene TRBV3-2) combines with J gene TRBJ1-2, with a weak D call TRBD1 (5 bases). The source of this sequence is a woman in her fifties or sixties with acute or convalescent COVID-19. Written as DNA, the CDR3 is TGTGCCAGCAGCCAAGGGGGCAACTATGGCTACACCTTC. Translating it yields CASSQGGNYGYTF.